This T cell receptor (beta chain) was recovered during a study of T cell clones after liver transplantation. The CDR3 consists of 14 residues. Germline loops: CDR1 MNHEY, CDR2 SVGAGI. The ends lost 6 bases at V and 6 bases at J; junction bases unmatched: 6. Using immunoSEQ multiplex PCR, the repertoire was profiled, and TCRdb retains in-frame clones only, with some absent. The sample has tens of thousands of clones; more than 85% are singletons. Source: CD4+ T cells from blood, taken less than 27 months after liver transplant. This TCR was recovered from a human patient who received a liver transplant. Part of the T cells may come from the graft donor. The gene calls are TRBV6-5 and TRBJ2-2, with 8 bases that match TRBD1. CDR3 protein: CASSRTGYSGELFF. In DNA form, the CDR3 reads TGTGCCAGCAGCCGGACAGGGTACTCCGGGGAGCTGTTTTTT.